This TCR beta chain was recovered during a study of T cell repertoires in cytomegalovirus infection. V was cut by 0 bases and J by 0 bases, with 11 bases left in between. This CDR3 region has 16 residues. Germline V CDR1 and CDR2: SGHTA, FQGNSA. In its sample, this clonotype was seen many times. Its antigen remains unidentified. Using its own MiXCR run on the reads, TCRdb lists one record per CDR3 protein. Found here are around 900,000 distinct CDR3 sequences, approximately 30% of them singletons; the top ten hold 13%. This chain connects TRBV7-2 to TRBJ1-1; D perhaps matches TRBD1 (5 bases). This TCR derives from a human donor in good health (CMV status not recorded). Some clones in this sample may be carry-over from other donors' samples. The sequenced sample was cultured CD8+ T cells from PBMCs, obtained from culture after CMV antigen stimulation. This CDR3 reads CASSLARARVNTEAFF. In DNA, the CDR3 is TGTGCCAGCAGCTTAGCGCGTGCCAGGGTGAACACTGAAGCTTTCTTT. Filled out from reference TRBV7-2 and TRBJ1-1, the complete variable domain reads GAGVSQSPSNKVTEKGKDVELRCDPISGHTALYWYRQSLGQGLEFLIYFQGNSAPDKSGLPSDRFSAERTGGSVSTLTIQRTQQEDSAVYLCASSLARARVNTEAFFGQGTRLTVV.